Presented here are 2 T cell receptor beta chains from one specimen sequenced in a study of blood T cell repertoires in COVID-19. The method was immunoSEQ multiplex PCR; TCRdb's version includes in-frame clones alone and lacks a portion of them. The data contain fewer than 200,000 clones, 80% to 90% of them seen just once; the ten biggest clones take up roughly 10%. Sequenced: PBMCs or T cells enriched from blood (not recorded which). Receptors originate from a woman younger than 30 who had recovered from COVID-19.

The V and J genes are TRBV3-1 (or the pseudogene TRBV3-2) and TRBJ1-1, with a tentative D call TRBD1 (5 bases). Germline-derived CDR1 and CDR2 are LGHDT and YNNKEL (reference sequence). This CDR3 contains 16 residues. V was trimmed by 1 base and J by 7 bases, leaving 19 bases between them. The CDR3 coding sequence is TGTGCCAGCAGCCAAGCGGGGGGAATCTGGATAGGTGAAGCTTTCTTT. It encodes CASSQAGGIWIGEAFF.

The rearrangement joins TRBV28 to TRBJ1-4, with 7 bases fitting TRBD1. This CDR3 region has 17 residues. Trimming at V came to 3 bases and at J to 8 bases, leaving 15 bases not matched to a gene. The germline gives CDR1 MDHEN, CDR2 SYDVKM. The CDR3 protein is CASSFPQNRGGREKLFF. The CDR3 DNA reads TGTGCCAGCAGTTTCCCCCAGAACAGGGGTGGTCGGGAAAAACTGTTTTTT.